Following are 5 T cell receptor beta chains from one sample sequenced in a study of cytomegalovirus exposure and HLA in healthy donors. The primer mix had 60 Vbeta and 13 Jbeta primers. The protocol was immunoSEQ multiplex PCR, while the TCRdb copy is restricted to in-frame clones and leaves out a portion. Of tens of thousands of clones listed, around 78% are singletons. What was sequenced was PBMCs. The receptors shown here come from a female donor in good health and CMV-seronegative.

The chain uses TRBV7-9 and TRBJ1-5, with TRBD1 as a possible D gene (5 bases). Germline V gives CDR1 SEHNR, CDR2 FQNEAQ (reference sequence). This CDR3 is 19 amino acids long. With 4 bases removed from V and 3 bases from J, the gap between germline ends came to 25 bases. The CDR3 protein is CASSSGPGQGATLNQPQHF. The CDR3 coding sequence is TGTGCCAGCAGCTCCGGCCCCGGGCAGGGCGCTACCCTCAATCAGCCCCAGCATTTT.

V gene TRBV4-2 combines with J gene TRBJ2-3; 11 bases line up with TRBD2. With V trimmed by 0 bases and J by 4 bases, 3 bases remained unmatched. The germline gives CDR1 LGHNA, CDR2 YNFKEQ. This CDR3 has 16 residues. CDR3 sequence: CASSQDFSGGADTQYF. The CDR3 bases are TGTGCCAGCAGCCAAGATTTTAGCGGGGGGGCAGATACGCAGTATTTT.

The chain has TRBV5-6 and TRBJ1-4; D is perhaps TRBD1 (5 bases). Trimming removed 1 base from V and 8 bases from J, with 12 bases in between. Germline CDR1 reads SGHDT; CDR2 reads YYEEEE. The CDR3 is 14 residues long. As DNA, the CDR3 is TGTGCCAGCAGCTTGTTCACAGGAAAAGAAAAACTGTTTTTT. It codes for CASSLFTGKEKLFF.

This clone occurred a few times. V gene TRBV7-3 combines with J gene TRBJ1-3, with a tentative D call TRBD1 (6 bases). The germline CDR1 and CDR2 sequences are SGHTA and FQGTGA. The CDR3 sequence is 15 residues long. V lost 2 bases and J 1 base, leaving 9 bases between the germline ends. CDR3 in amino acids: CASSLGGGSGNTIYF. In DNA form, the CDR3 reads TGTGCCAGCAGCTTAGGGGGCGGGTCTGGAAACACCATATATTTT.

The chain is built from TRBV6-6 and TRBJ1-2; 7 bases are shared with TRBD1. Germline CDR1 reads MNHNY; CDR2 reads SVGAGI (reference sequence). With 2 bases clipped from V and 7 bases from J, the junction kept 7 bases outside the gene matches. CDR3 length equals 14 residues. CDR3 region: CASSYESQGGGYTF. Here the CDR3 DNA reads TGTGCCAGCAGTTACGAGAGTCAGGGGGGTGGCTACACCTTC.